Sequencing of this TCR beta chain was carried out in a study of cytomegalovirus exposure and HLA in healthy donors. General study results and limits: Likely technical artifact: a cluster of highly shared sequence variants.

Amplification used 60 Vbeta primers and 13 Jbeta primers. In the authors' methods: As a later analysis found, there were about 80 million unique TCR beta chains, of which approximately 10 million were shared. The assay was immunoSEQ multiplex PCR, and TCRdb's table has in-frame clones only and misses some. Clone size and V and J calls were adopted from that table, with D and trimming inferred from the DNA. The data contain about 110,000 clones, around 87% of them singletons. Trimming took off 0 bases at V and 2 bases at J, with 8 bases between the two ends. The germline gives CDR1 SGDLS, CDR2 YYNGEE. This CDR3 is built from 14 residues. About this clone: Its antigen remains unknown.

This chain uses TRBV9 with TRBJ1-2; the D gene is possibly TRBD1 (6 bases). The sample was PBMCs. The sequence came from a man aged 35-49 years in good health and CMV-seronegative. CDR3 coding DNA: TGTGCCAGCAGCGTAGATCAGGGGAACTATGGCTACACCTTC. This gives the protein CASSVDQGNYGYTF.